Listed below are T cell receptor beta chains from one sample, sequenced in a study of shared clonotypes between healthy human individuals. The table came from immunoSEQ multiplex PCR; TCRdb's copy has only in-frame clones and leaves some out. The repertoire holds approximately 500,000 clones, roughly 80% seen once, with roughly 13% in the top ten. The sequenced material came from PBMCs. All receptors derive from a woman in her forties in good health. Some clones in this sample may be carry-over from other donors' samples. Both conserved end residues are part of each CDR3. A D gene is named only where the DNA matches it firmly. Size is omitted from some rows. Given values are once, few, many or a class for expanded clones.

d_call	v_call	clone_size	j_call	cdr3_aa	cdr3_nt
TRBD1	TRBV5-1	.	TRBJ2-3	CASSPIPGQSTDTQYF	TGCGCCAGCAGCCCCATCCCGGGACAGTCCACAGATACGCAGTATTTT
TRBD2	TRBV2	.	TRBJ2-2	CASSALAGVAGELFF	TGTGCCAGCAGCGCCCTAGCGGGAGTGGCCGGGGAGCTGTTTTTT
.	TRBV19	many	TRBJ1-4	CASSTRTVEKLFF	TGTGCCAGTAGTACCCGGACAGTAGAAAAACTGTTTTTT
TRBD1	TRBV5-5	.	TRBJ2-5	CASSPGQGSEETQYF	TGTGCCAGCAGCCCGGGACAGGGGTCCGAAGAGACCCAGTACTTC
TRBD2	TRBV7-9	.	TRBJ2-2	CASFGTMNTGELFF	TGTGCCAGCTTCGGGACTATGAACACCGGGGAGCTGTTTTTT
.	TRBV11-2	.	TRBJ1-4	CASSLTAGVGEKLFF	TGTGCCAGCAGCTTAACCGCAGGGGTGGGGGAAAAACTGTTTTTT
.	TRBV7-9	.	TRBJ2-7	CASSPSGSGEQYF	TGTGCCAGCAGCCCGAGTGGGAGTGGAGAGCAGTACTTC
TRBD1	TRBV5-4	.	TRBJ2-5	CASSYDRVGETQYF	TGTGCCAGCAGTTATGACAGGGTGGGTGAGACCCAGTACTTC
TRBD1	TRBV15	.	TRBJ2-4	CATSKGQGAKNIQYF	TGTGCCACCTCGAAGGGACAGGGGGCAAAAAACATTCAGTACTTC
TRBD2	TRBV10-3	.	TRBJ2-1	CAISGTSGNGEQFF	TGTGCCATCAGCGGGACTAGCGGGAACGGTGAGCAGTTCTTC
TRBD1	TRBV11-2	many	TRBJ2-7	CASSLVTGPYEQYF	TGTGCCAGCAGCTTAGTGACAGGGCCCTACGAGCAGTACTTC
.	TRBV11-2	.	TRBJ2-3	CASSQVVGGTTDTQYF	TGTGCCAGCAGCCAGGTGGTAGGGGGGACCACAGATACGCAGTATTTT
.	TRBV23-1	once	TRBJ2-5	CASRETENQETQYF	TGCGCCAGCAGGGAGACGGAAAACCAAGAGACCCAGTACTTC
.	TRBV5-1	.	TRBJ1-1	CASIGGEDTEAFF	TGCGCCAGCATAGGGGGGGAGGACACTGAAGCTTTCTTT
TRBD1	TRBV5-1	.	TRBJ2-3	CASSWTGGPTDTQYF	TGCGCCAGCAGCTGGACAGGGGGCCCCACAGATACGCAGTATTTT
TRBD1	TRBV29-1	.	TRBJ2-5	CSVGTGNQETQYF	TGCAGCGTTGGGACAGGGAACCAAGAGACCCAGTACTTC
.	TRBV19	.	TRBJ1-2	CASSISAGNYGYTF	TGTGCCAGTAGTATCTCAGCAGGGAACTATGGCTACACCTTC
.	TRBV5-4	.	TRBJ2-2	CASSPRTLANTGELFF	TGTGCCAGCAGCCCCAGGACTCTCGCGAACACCGGGGAGCTGTTTTTT
TRBD1	TRBV2	.	TRBJ2-5	CASSRPGGSQETQYF	TGTGCCAGCAGCCGACCAGGGGGTAGCCAAGAGACCCAGTACTTC
.	TRBV28	.	TRBJ1-2	CASSLPPYGRGGYTF	TGTGCCAGCAGTTTACCCCCTTACGGCAGGGGCGGCTACACCTTC
.	TRBV18	.	TRBJ2-1	CASSHKTGDNEQFF	TGTGCCAGCTCCCATAAAACAGGAGACAATGAGCAGTTCTTC
.	TRBV4-2	.	TRBJ1-1	CASSQGDRNTEAFF	TGTGCCAGCAGCCAAGGGGATAGGAACACTGAAGCTTTCTTT
.	TRBV2	once	TRBJ1-3	CASSSGTTGNTIYF	TGTGCCAGCAGCTCCGGGACAACTGGAAACACCATATATTTT
.	TRBV18	once	TRBJ1-1	CASSLFDRFSEAFF	TGTGCCAGCTCACTTTTTGATCGGTTTTCTGAAGCTTTCTTT
TRBD1	TRBV6-5	.	TRBJ1-5	CASGTGGNQPQHF	TGTGCCAGTGGGACAGGGGGCAATCAGCCCCAGCATTTT
.	TRBV4-2	.	TRBJ2-2	CASSQGFGTITNTGELFF	TGTGCCAGCAGCCAAGGATTTGGGACAATTACGAACACCGGGGAGCTGTTTTTT
.	TRBV25-1	.	TRBJ1-2	CASSEWGQGGGYTF	TGTGCCAGCAGTGAATGGGGGCAGGGCGGGGGCTACACCTTC
.	TRBV7-9	.	TRBJ2-3	CASSFALAYTDTQYF	TGTGCCAGCAGCTTCGCACTAGCCTACACAGATACGCAGTATTTT
.	TRBV15	.	TRBJ2-5	CATSRGIAFNREAQYF	TGTGCCACCAGCAGAGGAATTGCATTCAATAGAGAGGCCCAGTACTTC
.	TRBV27	.	TRBJ2-1	CASSSGLVYNEQFF	TGTGCCAGCAGTAGCGGCCTGGTTTACAATGAGCAGTTCTTC
.	TRBV6-6	.	TRBJ1-5	CASSYTQDQPQHF	TGTGCCAGCAGTTACACCCAGGATCAGCCCCAGCATTTT
TRBD1	TRBV7-9	.	TRBJ2-7	CASSPWTGAYEQYF	TGTGCCAGCAGCCCATGGACAGGGGCCTACGAGCAGTACTTC
.	TRBV19	.	TRBJ1-5	CASSIDRRAGQPQHF	TGTGCCAGTAGTATAGATCGCAGGGCCGGTCAGCCCCAGCATTTT